Here is one T cell receptor beta chain with its context. The PBMCs were taken from under 12 ml of fresh peripheral blood. These data are taken from a study of T cells in Graves' hyperthyroidism and ophthalmopathy. The length of the CDR3 is 16 residues. In germline, CDR1 is MGHRA, CDR2 YSYEKL. The J segment lost 5 bases and the V segment lost 1 base, leaving 7 bases of the junction unmatched. TCR beta CDR3 regions were amplified from RNA. TCR CDR3 underwent first-round RT-PCR with the HTBI primer set. Each CDR3 protein gets one entry after TCRdb re-called the multiplex PCR reads with MiXCR. The sample contains 600,000 to 850,000 distinct CDR3 sequences, around 19% of which appear only once.

The rearrangement links TRBV4-1 to TRBJ2-2; TRBD1 matches at 7 bases. Sequencing was done on a sample of blood. The source is a woman aged 45-60 years with Graves' hyperthyroidism that later progressed to Graves' ophthalmopathy. The CDR3 nucleotides read TGCGCCAGCAGCCAAGTTAGTCAGGGGGTGACCGGGGAGCTGTTTTTT. Protein product: CASSQVSQGVTGELFF.